A selection of T cell receptor beta chains follows, all from one sample in a study of T cells of healthy individuals. TCRdb re-called the 5' RACE reads with MiXCR, one entry per CDR3 protein. This table holds 65,000 to 95,000 distinct CDR3 sequences, about 4.8% found once. These receptors originate from a female donor in good health. The CDR3 runs from the conserved cysteine through the conserved F or W. The D gene is left open where the match is weak. The listing skips clone size in some rows; elsewhere it reads once, few, many or a size class.

TRBJ1-1	15	TRBD1	TRBV6-2/TRBV6-3	.	CASSRDRPGNTEAFF	TGTGCCAGCAGTCGGGACAGGCCAGGGAACACTGAAGCTTTCTTT
TRBJ1-6	14	.	TRBV20-1	.	CSAREGQVNSPLHF	TGCAGTGCTAGAGAGGGGCAGGTCAATTCACCCCTCCACTTT
TRBJ2-5	9	TRBD1	TRBV29-1	few	CSGTGSRYF	TGCAGCGGGACAGGGAGTCGGTACTTC
TRBJ2-7	13	.	TRBV28	few	CASRGPGFYEQYF	TGTGCCAGCAGGGGTCCAGGGTTCTACGAGCAGTACTTC
TRBJ2-1	16	TRBD2	TRBV5-4	many	CASSLAALAGRNEQFF	TGTGCCAGCAGCTTGGCTGCCCTAGCGGGACGGAATGAGCAGTTCTTC
TRBJ1-5	14	.	TRBV5-8	.	CASSWGRGYQPQHF	TGTGCCAGCAGCTGGGGGAGGGGTTATCAGCCCCAGCATTTT
TRBJ1-2	12	.	TRBV20-1	many	CSARDPLYGYTF	TGCAGTGCTAGAGATCCCCTCTATGGCTACACCTTC
TRBJ2-3	15	.	TRBV28	few	CASRRRQTRADTQYF	TGTGCCAGCAGGCGTAGACAGACTCGCGCAGATACGCAGTATTTT
TRBJ2-7	10	.	TRBV28	many	CASGYYEQYF	TGTGCCAGCGGGTATTACGAGCAGTACTTC
TRBJ2-1	12	.	TRBV10-3	many	CAISEPAREQFF	TGTGCCATCAGTGAGCCTGCGCGGGAGCAGTTCTTC
TRBJ2-1	15	TRBD1	TRBV5-1	many	CASRSGQGAYNEQFF	TGCGCCAGCAGATCAGGACAGGGCGCATACAATGAGCAGTTCTTC
TRBJ1-5	13	.	TRBV29-1	.	CSVTDGNNQPQHF	TGCAGCGTTACTGACGGAAACAATCAGCCCCAGCATTTT
TRBJ1-6	17	TRBD1	TRBV6-5	many	CASSYSGQATDNSPLHF	TGTGCCAGCAGTTACTCCGGACAGGCAACCGATAATTCACCCCTCCACTTT
TRBJ2-1	14	.	TRBV20-1	.	CSASRNPTYNEQFF	TGCAGTGCCAGTAGGAACCCAACGTACAATGAGCAGTTCTTC
TRBJ2-5	16	.	TRBV4-1	many	CASSQASGALQETQYF	TGCGCCAGCAGCCAAGCCTCCGGGGCGTTGCAAGAGACCCAGTACTTC
TRBJ2-7	14	.	TRBV28	many	CASSLLGISYEQYF	TGTGCCAGCAGTCTCCTAGGGATTTCCTACGAGCAGTACTTC
TRBJ1-2	14	TRBD1	TRBV6-2/TRBV6-3	many	CASSPGQGTYGYTF	TGTGCCAGCAGTCCGGGACAGGGGACCTATGGCTACACCTTC
TRBJ2-5	12	TRBD1	TRBV7-9	.	CASRQGEETQYF	TGTGCCAGCAGACAGGGGGAAGAGACCCAGTACTTC
TRBJ2-7	14	TRBD2	TRBV19	few	CASSPGASGYEQYF	TGTGCCAGTAGTCCGGGGGCTAGCGGGTACGAGCAGTACTTC
TRBJ2-1	15	TRBD1	TRBV29-1	many	CSTRQGAYGNNEQFF	TGCAGCACCCGACAGGGGGCTTATGGAAACAATGAGCAGTTCTTC
TRBJ2-7	17	TRBD2	TRBV20-1	many	CSAEGTRGGRMRYEQYF	TGCAGTGCTGAGGGTACCCGCGGGGGGCGCATGAGGTACGAGCAGTACTTC
TRBJ1-1	13	TRBD1	TRBV9	few	CASSMTGSVEAFF	TGTGCCAGCAGCATGACAGGGTCGGTTGAAGCTTTCTTT
TRBJ1-1	15	.	TRBV11-2	many	CASSPYTVLNTEAFF	TGTGCCAGCAGCCCTTATACAGTCCTGAACACTGAAGCTTTCTTT
TRBJ1-1	13	.	TRBV12-3/TRBV12-4	few	CASSLGRPAEAFF	TGTGCCAGCAGTTTAGGGCGCCCGGCTGAAGCTTTCTTT
TRBJ1-3	17	.	TRBV7-9	many	CASSLESGFSSGNTIYF	TGTGCCAGCAGCTTAGAATCAGGATTCAGTTCTGGAAACACCATATATTTT
TRBJ1-2	14	TRBD1	TRBV7-9	many	CASSGLGGNYGYTF	TGTGCCAGCAGCGGACTAGGGGGCAACTATGGCTACACCTTC
TRBJ2-1	11	.	TRBV5-5	many	CASSPMSEQFF	TGTGCCAGCAGCCCAATGTCCGAACAGTTCTTC
TRBJ2-1	19	TRBD2	TRBV25-1	.	CASSHLNGLAGESYNEQFF	TGTGCCAGCAGTCATTTAAATGGACTAGCGGGAGAATCCTACAATGAGCAGTTCTTC
TRBJ2-5	13	TRBD1	TRBV7-3	many	CASSQTGQETQYF	TGTGCCAGCAGCCAGACAGGGCAAGAGACCCAGTACTTC
TRBJ1-4	15	.	TRBV29-1	many	CSVEATQGVGEKLFF	TGCAGCGTTGAAGCTACACAGGGAGTTGGAGAAAAACTGTTTTTT